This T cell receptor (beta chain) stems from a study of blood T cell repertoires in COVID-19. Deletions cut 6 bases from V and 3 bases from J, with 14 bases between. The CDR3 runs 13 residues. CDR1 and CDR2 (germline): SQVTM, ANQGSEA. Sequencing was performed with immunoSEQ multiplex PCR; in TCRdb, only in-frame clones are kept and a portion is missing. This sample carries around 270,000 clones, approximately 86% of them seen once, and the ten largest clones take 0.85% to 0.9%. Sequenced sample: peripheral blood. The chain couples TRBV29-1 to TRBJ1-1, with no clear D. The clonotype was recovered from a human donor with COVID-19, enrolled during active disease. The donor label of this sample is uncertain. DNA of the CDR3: TGCAGCGTCCAAGCTGCCTCGGACACTGAAGCTTTCTTT. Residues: CSVQAASDTEAFF.